This paragraph covers one T cell receptor (beta chain) sequence. These data belong to a study of blood T cell repertoires in COVID-19. Study-wide background: Some COVID-19 samples were acute and others convalescent; all came from the United States, Italy and Spain.

Original processing methods: By means of reference gene primer amplification, nucleated cell counts were estimated. The data were produced by immunoSEQ multiplex PCR, yet TCRdb's version contains in-frame clones alone and is incomplete. That table is the source of V, J and clone size, and D and trimming were worked out from the DNA. Seen here are about 43,000 clones, about nine tenths observed once, and the top ten hold less than 20%. Input material: peripheral blood. The source is a man aged 60-69 years with active COVID-19.

This CDR3 reads CASRDRQNTGELFF. CDR3 DNA: TGTGCCAGCAGGGATCGACAGAACACCGGGGAGCTGTTTTTT. J is TRBJ2-2 and V is TRBV2, with D uncertain. This CDR3 spans 14 amino acids. The V and J ends lost 6 bases and 1 base respectively, with 9 bases between them. Germline loops: CDR1 SNHLY, CDR2 FYNNEI.